The next 27 T cell receptor beta chains were all read from a single sample in a study of blood T cell repertoires in COVID-19. The protocol was immunoSEQ multiplex PCR, while the TCRdb copy is restricted to in-frame clones and leaves out a portion. The sample yields 250,000 to 300,000 clones, roughly nine tenths seen once. Sequencing was carried out using peripheral blood. These TCRs come from a woman in her fifties or sixties who had recovered from COVID-19.

The chain combines TRBV7-2 with TRBJ1-2, with 7 bases lining up with TRBD1. Germline CDR1 and CDR2: SGHTA and FQGNSA. This CDR3 comprises 16 residues. With 5 bases clipped from V and 4 bases from J, the junction kept 13 bases outside the gene matches. This chain's CDR3 is CASSPGGTAYIYGYTF. The CDR3 region has the DNA TGTGCCAGCAGCCCAGGGGGGACAGCCTATATCTATGGCTACACCTTC.

This clone was picked up one time. The genes are TRBV7-3 and TRBJ1-1; maybe TRBD1 (6 bases). V was trimmed by 4 bases and J by 0 bases, leaving 12 bases between them. The CDR3 sequence is 15 residues long. CDR1 and CDR2 from the germline V gene are SGHTA and FQGTGA. The CDR3 reads CASSSQGFMNTEAFF. DNA of the CDR3: TGTGCCAGCAGCTCACAGGGTTTCATGAACACTGAAGCTTTCTTT.

V and J are TRBV10-3 and TRBJ2-7, with a weak D call TRBD1 (6 bases). With 6 bases removed from V and 2 bases from J, the gap between germline ends came to 11 bases. The CDR3 loop spans 13 amino acids. Per the germline V gene, CDR1 is ENHRY and CDR2 is SYGVKD. The CDR3 loop reads CAIRPDRTYEQYF. The CDR3 nucleotides are TGTGCCATCAGACCGGACAGAACCTACGAGCAGTACTTC.

In DNA, the CDR3 is TGTGCCAGCAGCACATCTCTCTCCTACGAGCAGTACTTC. Protein product: CASSTSLSYEQYF. The rearrangement uses TRBV7-2 and TRBJ2-7; D is unclear. The CDR3 contains 13 residues. Deletions cut 5 bases from V and 0 bases from J, with 8 bases between. Germline CDR1 SGHTA, CDR2 FQGNSA. Drawing the rest from reference TRBV7-2 and TRBJ2-7, the complete variable domain is GAGVSQSPSNKVTEKGKDVELRCDPISGHTALYWYRQSLGQGLEFLIYFQGNSAPDKSGLPSDRFSAERTGGSVSTLTIQRTQQEDSAVYLCASSTSLSYEQYFGPGTRLTVT.

The genes are TRBV4-1 and TRBJ1-1; 7 positions agree with TRBD1. The CDR3 is made up of 17 amino acids. The germline CDR1 and CDR2 sequences are MGHRA and YSYEKL. V was clipped by 4 bases and J by 4 bases; unmatched bases: 15. The CDR3 sequence is CASSLTLTGAQGTEAFF. CDR3 bases: TGCGCCAGCAGCCTGACACTTACAGGGGCCCAGGGCACTGAAGCTTTCTTT.

The CDR3 nucleotides are TGTGCCAGCAGCCTCCGGGGGGGGACGGCTTTCTTT. It translates to CASSLRGGTAFF. The chain carries TRBV27 and TRBJ1-1; D possibly corresponds to TRBD1 (5 bases). The CDR3 extends over 12 amino acids. V was trimmed by 6 bases and J by 11 bases, leaving 16 bases between them. Germline V gene lookup returns CDR1 MNHEY and CDR2 SMNVEV (reference sequence).

The chain employs TRBV7-2 and TRBJ1-2; 10 bases are shared with TRBD1. Germline V gene sequence: CDR1 SGHTA, CDR2 FQGNSA. Losses at the gene ends were 5 bases for V and 5 bases for J; bases not matched to a gene: 8. The CDR3 is made up of 15 amino acids. As DNA, the CDR3 is TGTGCCAGCAGCCGTGCCGGACAGGGGGGTTATGGCTACACCTTC. Translating gives CASSRAGQGGYGYTF.

CDR3 coding DNA: TGTGCCAGCAGCTGGATCCCGACAGGGCGGATGAACACTGAAGCTTTCTTT. Protein product: CASSWIPTGRMNTEAFF. The chain is built from TRBV11-2 and TRBJ1-1, with 7 bases fitting TRBD1. Germline CDR1 SGHAT, CDR2 FQNNGV. The V segment lost 4 bases and the J segment 0 bases; nucleotides outside the gene matches: 11. This CDR3 comprises 17 residues.

The rearrangement joins TRBV7-2 to TRBJ2-1, with 9 bases identical to TRBD2. V was clipped by 5 bases and J by 8 bases; unmatched bases: 13. CDR3 length: 16 residues. Germline V CDR1 and CDR2: SGHTA, FQGNSA. For the CDR3, the DNA is TGTGCCAGCAGCCTGGGGTTGCGGGGGGGTTTGGATGAGCAGTTCTTC. Its protein product is CASSLGLRGGLDEQFF.

This chain joins TRBV6-5 and TRBJ2-7; TRBD1 is a possible D gene (6 bases). CDR3 length equals 14 residues. Germline V gives CDR1 MNHEY, CDR2 SVGAGI. V lost 4 bases, J lost 6 bases, and 16 bases lay in between. The CDR3 region has the DNA TGTGCCAGCAGTTCGGGCACTACAGGGCTCGAGCAGTACTTC. Translation gives CASSSGTTGLEQYF.

This clone has ten or more counts. This chain joins TRBV19 and TRBJ1-4; D is uncertain. Trimming removed 7 bases from V and 5 bases from J, with 8 bases in between. The length of the CDR3 is 12 residues. Germline V lookup: CDR1 LNHDA, CDR2 SQIVND (reference sequence). In DNA, the CDR3 is TGTGCCAGTATAGCGGGGAATGAAAAACTGTTTTTT. Translating gives CASIAGNEKLFF.

The V and J genes are TRBV19 and TRBJ1-1; D is ambiguous. In germline, CDR1 is LNHDA, CDR2 SQIVND (reference sequence). The CDR3 spans 13 residues. The V gene lost 1 base and the J gene lost 5 bases, with 8 bases spanning the gap. CDR3 nucleotide sequence: TGTGCCAGTAGTATAGCCGACAAGACTGAAGCTTTCTTT. Translated: CASSIADKTEAFF. The full variable domain, with the rest looked up from reference TRBV19 and TRBJ1-1, is DGGITQSPKYLFRKEGQNVTLSCEQNLNHDAMYWYRQDPGQGLRLIYYSQIVNDFQKGDIAEGYSVSREKKESFPLTVTSAQKNPTAFYLCASSIADKTEAFFGQGTRLTVV.

The rearrangement uses TRBV25-1 and TRBJ1-5, with 8 bases fitting TRBD1. The germline V gene encodes CDR1 MGHDK and CDR2 SYGVNS. V lost 6 bases and J lost 6; bases outside the gene matches: 4. The CDR3 is 13 residues long. The CDR3 reads CASSGTGGQPQHF. The CDR3 DNA reads as TGTGCCAGCAGCGGGACAGGAGGTCAGCCCCAGCATTTT.

This clone was detected only once. Written as DNA, the CDR3 is TGTGCCAGCAGCTTAGAGTGGCGGGGGGGCCTAGGAGATACGCAGTATTTT. It encodes CASSLEWRGGLGDTQYF. This chain joins TRBV7-9 and TRBJ2-3, with 9 bases matching TRBD2. Germline CDR1 is SEHNR and CDR2 is FQNEAQ (reference sequence). CDR3 length equals 17 residues. J was trimmed by 5 bases and V by 1 base; bases with no gene match: 10.

The J gene is TRBJ1-1, the V gene TRBV12-3 or TRBV12-4; TRBD1 might be the D (5 bases). The CDR3 contains 13 residues. V lost 1 base and J lost 4, with 7 bases in between. This chain's CDR3 is CASSLGQLTEAFF. CDR3 sequence (DNA): TGTGCCAGCAGTTTAGGACAGCTCACTGAAGCTTTCTTT.

This sequence joins TRBV5-1 and TRBJ1-2; 11 bases match TRBD1. Germline-derived CDR1 and CDR2 are SGHRS and YFSETQ. This CDR3 is built from 15 residues. The V gene end was trimmed by 4 bases and the J gene end by 7 bases; junction bases not matched to a gene: 9. The CDR3 region has the DNA TGCGCCAGCAGCCACCCCGGGACAGGGGGTATTGGCTACACCTTC. Translating gives CASSHPGTGGIGYTF.

The chain has TRBV19 and TRBJ2-1, with TRBD1 matching 7 bases. This CDR3 is 14 amino acids long. From germline, CDR1 is LNHDA and CDR2 SQIVND (reference sequence). J was trimmed by 9 bases and V by 6 bases; bases with no gene match: 11. The CDR3 protein is CASSSHRGVSEQFF. In DNA form, the CDR3 reads TGTGCCAGTAGCAGTCACAGGGGAGTCAGTGAGCAGTTCTTC. The full variable domain, its missing parts supplied by reference TRBV19 and TRBJ2-1, is DGGITQSPKYLFRKEGQNVTLSCEQNLNHDAMYWYRQDPGQGLRLIYYSQIVNDFQKGDIAEGYSVSREKKESFPLTVTSAQKNPTAFYLCASSSHRGVSEQFFGPGTRLTVL.

The CDR3 coding sequence is TGTGCCAGCAGCTTAGTGGGCAGGGGTAATTCACCCCTCCACTTT. It encodes CASSLVGRGNSPLHF. This chain joins TRBV11-2 and TRBJ1-6; perhaps TRBD1 as D (6 bases). The CDR3 consists of 15 residues. Germline lookup yields CDR1 SGHAT and CDR2 FQNNGV. V was clipped by 1 base and J by 6 bases, with 10 bases between them.

The V and J genes are TRBV6-2 or TRBV6-3 and TRBJ1-1; 7 bases are shared with TRBD1. CDR1 MNHEY and CDR2 SVGEGT come from the germline V gene. After removal of 2 bases from V and 7 bases from J, the junction contained 7 bases not matched to a gene. CDR3 size: 14 residues. The CDR3: CASSYVGGRNEAFF. The CDR3 nucleotides read TGTGCCAGCAGTTACGTAGGGGGCAGAAATGAAGCTTTCTTT.

The chain recombines TRBV7-8 with TRBJ2-3, with D tentatively TRBD1 (5 bases). Germline CDR1 is SGHVS and CDR2 is FQNEAQ. The CDR3 contains 15 residues. V was shortened by 5 bases and J by 2 bases, with 14 bases between the two germline ends. The CDR3 loop reads CASSGLGPYTDTQYF. DNA for the CDR3: TGTGCCAGCAGCGGCCTGGGGCCCTACACAGATACGCAGTATTTT.

The chain links TRBV5-6 to TRBJ1-1; TRBD1 agrees at 8 bases. Germline values: CDR1 SGHDT, CDR2 YYEEEE. With 4 bases clipped from V and 1 base from J, the junction kept 9 bases outside the gene matches. The CDR3 is 16 residues long. The CDR3 coding sequence is TGTGCCAGCAGCCCGCCCGGACAGGGCCCGAACACTGAAGCTTTCTTT. This sequence encodes CASSPPGQGPNTEAFF.

This clone was detected only once. The gene calls are TRBV5-1 and TRBJ2-7, with TRBD2 as a possible D gene (6 bases). V shed 4 bases and J shed 4 bases, with 9 bases lying between them. The CDR3 has 12 residues. CDR1 is SGHRS and CDR2 is YFSETQ in the germline V gene. CDR3 loop: CASSPGVYEQYF. CDR3 DNA sequence: TGCGCCAGCAGCCCGGGGGTTTACGAGCAGTACTTC.

The rearrangement uses TRBV30 and TRBJ1-2; 7 nucleotides agree with TRBD1. Germline V lookup: CDR1 GTSNPN, CDR2 SVGIG (reference sequence). This CDR3 is 16 amino acids long. J gave up 4 bases and V 3 bases, and 14 bases lay outside the gene matches. CDR3 residues: CAWSVLDRRQIYGYTF. As DNA, the CDR3 is TGTGCCTGGAGCGTACTGGACAGGAGGCAAATCTATGGCTACACCTTC. The full variable domain, completed using reference TRBV30 and TRBJ1-2, is SQTIHQWPATLVQPVGSPLSLECTVEGTSNPNLYWYRQAAGRGLQLLFYSVGIGQISSEVPQNLSASRPQDRQFILSSKKLLLSDSGFYLCAWSVLDRRQIYGYTFGSGTRLTVV.

This chain connects TRBV12-3 or TRBV12-4 to TRBJ2-1, with 8 positions matching TRBD2. The CDR3 consists of 13 residues. Unmatched junction bases numbered 4, after V lost 2 bases and J lost 10 bases. This chain's CDR3 is CASSLRPGGEQFF. In DNA, the CDR3 is TGTGCCAGCAGTTTACGGCCGGGGGGGGAGCAGTTCTTC.

J is TRBJ1-4 and V is TRBV3-1 (or the pseudogene TRBV3-2); the match to TRBD1 covers 7 bases. This CDR3 is 18 amino acids long. Germline loops: CDR1 LGHDT, CDR2 YNNKEL (reference sequence). With 11 bases clipped from V and 1 base from J, the junction kept 19 bases outside the gene matches. Written as DNA, the CDR3 is TGTGCCGGGAGGACCCGGGACAGATTCCAAATAACTAATGAAAAACTGTTTTTT. Translating it yields CAGRTRDRFQITNEKLFF.

This clone has more than one count but fewer than ten. The V call is TRBV6-6, the J call TRBJ1-1; maybe TRBD1 (5 bases). V gave up 6 bases and J gave up 0 bases, with 5 bases separating them. The CDR3 is made up of 12 amino acids. CDR1 and CDR2 (germline): MNHNY, SVGAGI (reference sequence). CDR3 coding DNA: TGTGCCAGCAGCAGGGTGAACACTGAAGCTTTCTTT. Translating gives CASSRVNTEAFF.

The chain links TRBV2 to TRBJ1-1, with unresolved D. The CDR3 sequence is 14 residues long. CDR1 and CDR2 (germline): SNHLY, FYNNEI. The V end was cut by 6 bases, the J end by 2 bases, with 13 bases between. CDR3 nucleotide sequence: TGTGCCAGCAGCGCCCCCGGGATTAACACTGAAGCTTTCTTT. It yields the protein CASSAPGINTEAFF.